Listed below are T cell receptor beta chains from one sample, sequenced in a study of T cells in Graves' hyperthyroidism and ophthalmopathy. TCRdb re-called the multiplex PCR reads through MiXCR, storing one row per CDR3 protein. The sample lists hundreds of thousands of distinct CDR3 sequences; roughly 40% were seen once. Sequenced material: blood. The receptor source for this set is a young man with Graves' hyperthyroidism. Both conserved end residues are part of each CDR3. The D gene is left open where the match is weak. For some rows the clone size is stated as once, few or many, or as a class when expanded; others skip it.

j_call,cdr3_length,d_call,clone_size,v_call,cdr3_nt,cdr3_aa
TRBJ1-4,10,NA,NA,TRBV10-3,TGTGCCATCAGGCCCGGGACACTGTTTTTT,CAIRPGTLFF
TRBJ1-2,13,NA,many,TRBV9,TGTGCCAGCAGCGTCGACAGCGCGTATGGCTACACCTTC,CASSVDSAYGYTF
TRBJ1-6,13,NA,few,TRBV6-1,TGTGCCACCATAGATCAACGCGGTTTGGCCCTCCACTTT,CATIDQRGLALHF
TRBJ1-2,15,TRBD1,once,TRBV7-2,TGTGCCAGCAGCTTAGCCACGGGACAGGGGTTTGGCTACACCTTC,CASSLATGQGFGYTF
TRBJ1-4,13,NA,NA,TRBV12-3/TRBV12-4,TGTGCCAGCAGTTTCCCCGGTGGTGAAAAACTGTTTTTT,CASSFPGGEKLFF
TRBJ1-1,14,TRBD1,many,TRBV20-1,TGCAGTGCCTCCTCAGGGGGATGGAACACTGAAGCTTTCTTT,CSASSGGWNTEAFF
TRBJ1-1,13,NA,NA,TRBV7-9,TGTGCCAGCAACTCGAGGGACAACCTAAAAGCTTTCTTT,CASNSRDNLKAFF
TRBJ2-5,14,NA,few,TRBV5-6,TGTGCCAGCAGCTTGGCCGCCTTAGAGGGGACCCAGTACTTC,CASSLAALEGTQYF
TRBJ2-7,15,NA,few,TRBV7-8,TGTGCCAGCAGCTTAGAAGCAGGGATGTCCTACGAGCAGTACTTC,CASSLEAGMSYEQYF
TRBJ1-6,15,TRBD1,NA,TRBV12-3/TRBV12-4,TGTGCCAGCAGTTTCCAGTCCAGGGGGAATTCACCCCTCCACTTT,CASSFQSRGNSPLHF
TRBJ1-2,17,TRBD1,NA,TRBV7-3,TGCGCCAGCAGCGCCCCCGGCGACAGGGGCGCTCCAGATGGCTACACCTTC,CASSAPGDRGAPDGYTF
TRBJ1-1,15,NA,NA,TRBV7-9,TGTGCCAGCAGCTTAGGGGGACATTTGGGCACTGAAGCTTTCTTT,CASSLGGHLGTEAFF
TRBJ2-5,15,TRBD2,NA,TRBV19,TGTGCCAGTAGTCTCCTAGCGGACCTCCAAGAGACCCAGTACTTC,CASSLLADLQETQYF
TRBJ1-1,13,NA,many,TRBV25-1,TGTGCCAGCAGTTGGCGTGAGGGGGCTGAAGCTTTCTTT,CASSWREGAEAFF
TRBJ1-4,17,TRBD1,few,TRBV19,TGTGCCAGTAGTGCACGGGACAGGCCCACAACTAATGAAAAACTGTTTTTT,CASSARDRPTTNEKLFF
TRBJ2-5,12,TRBD2,many,TRBV10-3,TGTGCCTCACGGACTAGCGAAGGGACCCAGTACTTC,CASRTSEGTQYF
TRBJ1-1,13,NA,NA,TRBV9,TGTGCCAGCAGCGCAAACAGGAACACTGAAGCTTTCTTT,CASSANRNTEAFF
TRBJ2-7,10,NA,once,TRBV10-3,TGTGCCATCGGCACCTACGAGCAGTACTTC,CAIGTYEQYF
TRBJ1-1,14,TRBD1,NA,TRBV7-3,TGTGCCAGCAGCGTAGAGGGGGCAACCACTGAAGCTTTCTTT,CASSVEGATTEAFF
TRBJ2-7,15,TRBD1,NA,TRBV5-1,TGCGCCAGCAGCCCCCTGGGACAGGGCGACTACGAGCAGTACTTC,CASSPLGQGDYEQYF
TRBJ2-7,16,NA,many,TRBV29-1,TGCAGCGTTGAATCAAGTATCACAGGGCCTGGGGACGAGCAGTACTTC,CSVESSITGPGDEQYF
TRBJ1-2,13,NA,many,TRBV7-3,TGTGCCAGCAGCCCCGGGGGCTTTCATGGCTACACCTTC,CASSPGGFHGYTF
TRBJ2-6,15,NA,once,TRBV7-2,TGCGCCAGCAGCCAAGGGAACACTGGGGCCAACGTCCTGACTTTC,CASSQGNTGANVLTF